Each of the 15 T cell receptor beta chains below was sequenced from the same sample in a study of blood T cell repertoires in COVID-19. The assay was immunoSEQ multiplex PCR, and TCRdb's table has in-frame clones only and misses some. The table records some 180,000 clones, about four fifths of them present only once. Sample: peripheral blood. The origin of the receptors is a man in his sixties with acute or convalescent COVID-19.

The V gene is TRBV6-6, the J gene TRBJ1-3, with a tentative D call TRBD1 (5 bases). The CDR3 runs to 16 residues. Trimming took 3 bases from V and 0 from J, leaving 12 bases between them. Germline V gene sequence: CDR1 MNHNY, CDR2 SVGAGI (reference sequence). This chain's CDR3 is CASSYGPGGSGNTIYF. The CDR3 region has the DNA TGTGCCAGCAGTTATGGCCCGGGGGGCTCTGGAAACACCATATATTTT.

The chain is built from TRBV9 and TRBJ1-3; maybe TRBD1 (6 bases). Trimming removed 4 bases from V and 0 bases from J, with 11 bases in between. The germline V gene has CDR1 SGDLS and CDR2 YYNGEE. The CDR3 consists of 15 residues. DNA of the CDR3: TGTGCCAGCAGCAGAACAGGGACCTCTGGAAACACCATATATTTT. Amino acids: CASSRTGTSGNTIYF. The complete variable domain, with remaining parts taken from reference TRBV9 and TRBJ1-3, reads DSGVTQTPKHLITATGQRVTLRCSPRSGDLSVYWYQQSLDQGLQFLIQYYNGEERAKGNILERFSAQQFPDLHSELNLSSLELGDSALYFCASSRTGTSGNTIYFGEGSWLTVV.

The gene calls are TRBV10-2 and TRBJ1-1; no definite D call. This CDR3 has 14 amino acids. Per germline, CDR1 WSHSY and CDR2 SAAADI. Trimming took off 3 bases at V and 1 base at J, with 9 bases between the two ends. The CDR3 DNA is TGCGCCAGCAGTGACTGGGCCGGGAACACTGAAGCTTTCTTT. It translates to CASSDWAGNTEAFF.

The chain employs TRBV3-1 (or the pseudogene TRBV3-2) and TRBJ1-1; D unclear. The CDR3 loop spans 13 amino acids. Trimming pared 4 bases from V and 2 bases from J, leaving 8 bases between. Germline loops: CDR1 LGHDT, CDR2 YNNKEL (reference sequence). This chain's CDR3 is CASSPDINTEAFF. The CDR3 nucleotides are TGTGCCAGCAGCCCTGACATCAACACTGAAGCTTTCTTT.

V and J are TRBV2 and TRBJ1-2, with D maybe TRBD1 (6 bases). Germline V gene lookup returns CDR1 SNHLY and CDR2 FYNNEI. This CDR3 is 14 amino acids long. Trimming removed 4 bases at V and 2 bases at J, with 11 bases between. CDR3 nucleotide sequence: TGTGCCAGCAGTGGGTCACAGGGAAACTATGGCTACACCTTC. Translation gives CASSGSQGNYGYTF.

The chain joins TRBV6-1 to TRBJ1-1; D gene ambiguous. The ends were cut back, 1 base at V and 4 bases at J, with 10 bases in the middle. Germline lookup yields CDR1 MNHNS and CDR2 SASEGT. The CDR3 contains 14 residues. CDR3 sequence: CASSEVAASTEAFF. The CDR3 DNA is TGTGCCAGCAGTGAAGTAGCGGCGAGCACTGAAGCTTTCTTT.

The chain is built from TRBV18 and TRBJ1-5; 7 bases map to TRBD1. Trimming removed 5 bases from V and 5 bases from J; junction bases left unmatched: 6. Germline assignment: CDR1 KGHSH and CDR2 LQKENI. This CDR3 spans 14 amino acids. The CDR3 protein is CASSTTGIDQPQHF. DNA for the CDR3: TGTGCCAGCTCAACGACAGGGATTGATCAGCCCCAGCATTTT.

The chain carries TRBV24-1 and TRBJ1-2; possible D gene TRBD1, 5 bases. Per germline, CDR1 KGHDR and CDR2 SFDVKD. V dropped 4 bases and J dropped 4 bases, with 12 bases sitting between them. The CDR3 spans 14 residues. DNA of the CDR3: TGTGCCACCAGTGAAGGACGCGGGGGCTATGGCTACACCTTC. This translates into CATSEGRGGYGYTF.

This clone occurred a few times. The rearrangement uses TRBV6-4 and TRBJ2-1; TRBD2 agrees at 9 bases. CDR3 length: 15 amino acids. Germline CDR1 and CDR2: MRHNA and SNTAGT. V lost 3 bases and J lost 7; bases outside the gene matches: 7. The DNA for the CDR3 is TGTGCCAGCAGTGAGTTGGCGGGAGGGCCGAATGAGCAGTTCTTC. This sequence encodes CASSELAGGPNEQFF.

This rearrangement joins TRBV24-1 to TRBJ2-7, with 10 bases matching TRBD2. The CDR3 covers 15 residues. Germline loops: CDR1 KGHDR, CDR2 SFDVKD. Trimming at V came to 3 bases and at J to 3 bases, leaving 4 bases not matched to a gene. The CDR3 is CATSDPRTSGYEQYF. CDR3 DNA sequence: TGTGCCACCAGTGATCCGCGGACTAGCGGCTACGAGCAGTACTTC.

V and J are TRBV19 and TRBJ2-7; D is perhaps TRBD2 (5 bases). The germline V gene has CDR1 LNHDA and CDR2 SQIVND (reference sequence). V lost 5 bases and J 2 bases, leaving 10 bases between the germline ends. The CDR3 is made up of 13 amino acids. The CDR3 DNA reads as TGTGCCAGTAGTGCCGGGGAGACCTACGAGCAGTACTTC. It yields the protein CASSAGETYEQYF.

The V and J genes are TRBV27 and TRBJ2-1, with 7 bases aligning to TRBD2. V lost 7 bases, J lost 3 bases, and 6 bases stayed unmatched. Germline CDR1 and CDR2: MNHEY and SMNVEV (reference sequence). This CDR3 is built from 14 residues. Here the CDR3 DNA reads TGTGCCAGCATGATAGCTAGCGGCTACAATGAGCAGTTCTTC. As protein: CASMIASGYNEQFF.

CDR3 region: CASSLDAGNYEQYF. The CDR3 coding sequence is TGCGCCAGCAGCTTGGATGCAGGAAACTACGAGCAGTACTTC. V gene TRBV5-1 combines with J gene TRBJ2-7; D is unresolved. The CDR3 runs 14 residues. From germline, CDR1 is SGHRS and CDR2 YFSETQ. Trimming stripped 0 bases from V and 3 bases from J, with 10 bases between.

The chain uses TRBV5-1 and TRBJ2-7, with D possibly TRBD1 on 6 matching bases. The CDR3 runs 18 residues. V lost 3 bases and J 0 bases, leaving 22 bases between the germline ends. Germline lookup yields CDR1 SGHRS and CDR2 YFSETQ. CDR3 amino acids: CASSSEPSTGIPSYEQYF. DNA of the CDR3: TGCGCCAGCAGCTCCGAGCCTTCTACAGGGATCCCCTCCTACGAGCAGTACTTC.

This chain uses TRBV7-2 with TRBJ1-4; 7 nucleotides align to TRBD1. Germline loops: CDR1 SGHTA, CDR2 FQGNSA. J was trimmed by 2 bases and V by 5 bases; bases with no gene match: 11. This CDR3 is built from 17 residues. CDR3 sequence reads: CASSHRDDRVTNEKLFF. Here the CDR3 DNA reads TGTGCCAGCAGCCACCGGGATGACAGGGTCACTAATGAAAAACTGTTTTTT.